This T cell receptor (beta chain) derives from a study of radiotherapy plus CTLA-4 blockade in lung cancer. About the study: Disease control reached about 28%, with objective responses in 15% to 20%.

Germline loops: CDR1 LGHNA, CDR2 YNFKEQ. V dropped 1 base and J dropped 7 bases, with 13 bases sitting between them. The CDR3 loop spans 14 amino acids. Turning to this clone: Its antigen remains unknown.

The repertoire was sequenced with immunoSEQ multiplex PCR; TCRdb's copy has only in-frame clones and lacks some. Among approximately 83,000 clones, 60% to 85% were seen once, and the ten largest hold 3.5% to 4.5%. Whole-study findings and limits: In blood, TCR clones derived from the tumor expanded after radiotherapy plus ipilimumab.

The sequence came from a human donor with non-small cell lung cancer who had a partial response to radiotherapy plus ipilimumab. Some clones in this sample may be carry-over from other donors' samples. This material consisted of peripheral blood, taken from a patient treated with radiotherapy plus ipilimumab. The chain carries TRBV4-2 and TRBJ1-1; no clear D gene. The CDR3 region has the DNA TGTGCCAGCAGCCAAGGACACCTGGGCGATGAAGCTTTCTTT. It is translated as CASSQGHLGDEAFF.